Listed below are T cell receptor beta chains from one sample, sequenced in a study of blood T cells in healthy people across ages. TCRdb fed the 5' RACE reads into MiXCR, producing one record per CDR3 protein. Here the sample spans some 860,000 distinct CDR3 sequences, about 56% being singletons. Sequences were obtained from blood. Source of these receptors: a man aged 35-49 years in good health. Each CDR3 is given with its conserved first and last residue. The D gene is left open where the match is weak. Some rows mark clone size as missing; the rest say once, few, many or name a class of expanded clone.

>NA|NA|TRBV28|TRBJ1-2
CASSTNYGYTF
TGTGCCAGCAGTACCAACTATGGCTACACCTTC
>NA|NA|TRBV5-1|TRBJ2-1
CASSLRRGNEQFF
TGCGCCAGCAGCCTGAGAAGGGGCAATGAGCAGTTCTTC
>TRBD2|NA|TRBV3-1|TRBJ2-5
CASSRLLAGETQYF
TGTGCCAGCAGCCGACTACTAGCGGGGGAGACCCAGTACTTC
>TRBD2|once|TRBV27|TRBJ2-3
CASSLPSGGRTGTQYF
TGTGCCAGCAGTTTACCTAGCGGGGGACGCACAGGTACGCAGTATTTT
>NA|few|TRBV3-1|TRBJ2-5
CASSLAVFRGTQYF
TGTGCCAGCAGCCTAGCGGTTTTTCGTGGGACCCAGTACTTC
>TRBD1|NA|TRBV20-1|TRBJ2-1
CSALNWGQGEFEQFF
TGCAGTGCGCTCAATTGGGGACAGGGAGAGTTTGAGCAGTTCTTC
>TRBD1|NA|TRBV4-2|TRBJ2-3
CASSQDPLSGTGSYTQYF
TGTGCCAGCAGCCAAGATCCCTTATCCGGGACAGGGTCGTATACGCAGTATTTT
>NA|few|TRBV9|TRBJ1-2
CASSAIGDYGYTF
TGTGCCAGCAGCGCCATAGGAGACTATGGCTACACCTTC
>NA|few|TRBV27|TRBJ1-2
CASSSGFPPYGYTF
TGTGCCAGCAGTTCAGGGTTTCCCCCTTATGGCTACACCTTC
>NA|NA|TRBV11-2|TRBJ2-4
CASSLGGAGAQSIQYF
TGTGCCAGCAGCTTAGGAGGGGCAGGGGCACAAAGCATTCAGTACTTC
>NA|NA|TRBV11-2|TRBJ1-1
CASSNDRLSEAFF
TGTGCCAGCAGCAACGACAGGCTCTCTGAAGCTTTCTTT
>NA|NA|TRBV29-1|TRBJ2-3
CSVGGGPFLDTQYF
TGCAGCGTTGGAGGGGGTCCATTTCTTGATACGCAGTATTTT
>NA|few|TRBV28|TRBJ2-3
CASSAPAIRTDTQYF
TGTGCCAGCAGCGCCCCAGCAATTCGCACAGATACGCAGTATTTT
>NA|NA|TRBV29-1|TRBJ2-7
CSVSGGGTIGEIQYF
TGCAGCGTATCAGGGGGAGGGACGATCGGAGAGATCCAGTACTTC
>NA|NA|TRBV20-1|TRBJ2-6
CSAYGGVSGANVLTF
TGCAGTGCGTATGGAGGGGTCTCTGGGGCCAACGTCCTGACTTTC
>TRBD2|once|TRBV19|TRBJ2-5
CASMSTGTSGGETQYF
TGTGCCAGTATGTCAACCGGGACTTCGGGAGGAGAGACCCAGTACTTC
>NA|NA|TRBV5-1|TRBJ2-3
CASSVIGGSTDTQYF
TGCGCCAGCAGCGTGATAGGGGGTTCCACAGATACGCAGTATTTT
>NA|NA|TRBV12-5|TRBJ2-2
CASGHSPWELFF
TGTGCTAGTGGTCACTCCCCTTGGGAGCTGTTTTTT